A selection of T cell receptor beta chains follows, all from one sample in a study of blood T cell repertoires in COVID-19. Clones were read by immunoSEQ multiplex PCR, and TCRdb kept only the in-frame ones, dropping some. The sample carries some 400,000 clones, roughly 90% recorded once. The specimen sequenced was PBMCs or T cells enriched from blood (not recorded which). These receptors originate from a woman aged 40 to 50 who had been exposed to COVID-19. CDR3s include the opening cysteine and the closing phenylalanine or tryptophan. D genes are given only for firm matches. Where a row states a size, it is once, few, many or the class of an expanded clone; other rows omit it.

TRBJ1-2,NA,TRBV5-1,NA,TGCGCCAGCAGCTTGGAACAGGAGCCAACTGGCTACACCTTC,CASSLEQEPTGYTF
TRBJ2-3,NA,TRBV6-2/TRBV6-3,NA,TGTGCCAGCAGTTTTAGTTCTAGTACAGATACGCAGTATTTT,CASSFSSSTDTQYF
TRBJ2-7,TRBD2,TRBV28,once,TGTGCCAGCGAAATGAGTATGGGGGGGGTAGCCGAGCAGTACTTC,CASEMSMGGVAEQYF
TRBJ2-7,TRBD1,TRBV10-2,once,TGCGCCAGCATCGGTCCCGGGACAGGCTCCTACGAGCAGTACTTC,CASIGPGTGSYEQYF
TRBJ1-1,NA,TRBV3-1/TRBV3-2,NA,TGTGCCAGCAGCCAATCGGGACTCTCGAACACTGAAGCTTTCTTT,CASSQSGLSNTEAFF
TRBJ2-7,TRBD2,TRBV7-8,NA,TGTGCCAGCAGCCCCCAGCGGGAGCCATTGTACGAGCAGTACTTC,CASSPQREPLYEQYF
TRBJ2-3,TRBD2,TRBV4-1,NA,TGCGCCAGCAGCCAGGCAGGGACTAGCGGGAGTACAGATACGCAGTATTTT,CASSQAGTSGSTDTQYF
TRBJ2-3,TRBD2,TRBV9,NA,TGTGCCAGCAGCGTGCGCCCTTCCGGGACTAGCGGGATTGCAGATACGCAGTATTTT,CASSVRPSGTSGIADTQYF
TRBJ1-1,NA,TRBV14,NA,TGTGCCAGCAGCCAAGAGGGGGGGCGCGTGAACACTGAAGCTTTCTTT,CASSQEGGRVNTEAFF
TRBJ2-7,NA,TRBV3-1/TRBV3-2,NA,TGTGCCAGCAGCCAAGGACTCTACCAGCGGCACGAGCAGTACTTC,CASSQGLYQRHEQYF
TRBJ1-1,NA,TRBV24-1,NA,TGTGCCGCGGGGCGGTCGAACACTGAAGCTTTCTTT,CAAGRSNTEAFF
TRBJ1-5,NA,TRBV7-8,NA,TGTGCCAGCAGCCTTGCACGGTTCAATCAGCCCCAGCATTTT,CASSLARFNQPQHF
TRBJ1-2,TRBD1,TRBV5-1,once,TGCGCCAGCAGCTTGGACCAGGGGGCTGGTGGCTACACCTTC,CASSLDQGAGGYTF
TRBJ1-2,NA,TRBV6-1,NA,TGTGCCAGCAGTGAGGGTTATCAGGGTGGAGGCTACACCTTC,CASSEGYQGGGYTF
TRBJ1-2,TRBD1,TRBV29-1,NA,TGCAGCGCCCGGGTCCAGGGGGAAGATGGCTACACCTTC,CSARVQGEDGYTF
TRBJ1-2,NA,TRBV5-6,NA,TGTGCCAGCAGCTTGCCCGGCAGGACTACTAACTATGGCTACACCTTC,CASSLPGRTTNYGYTF
TRBJ2-1,TRBD2,TRBV19,NA,TGTGCCAGCCAAAAAATGGGGGCGGGAGGGCCCCTTGAGCAGTTCTTC,CASQKMGAGGPLEQFF
TRBJ1-3,TRBD1,TRBV3-1/TRBV3-2,NA,TGTGCCAGCAGCCGAGCCGGGACAGGGGGCCGTGGAAACACCATATATTTT,CASSRAGTGGRGNTIYF
TRBJ2-1,TRBD1,TRBV5-6,NA,TGTGCCAGCAGCCTCCGGGACAGGGTCGGTGAGCAGTTCTTC,CASSLRDRVGEQFF
TRBJ1-2,NA,TRBV6-5,NA,TGTGCCAGCAGTTACGAACAGGGCGGTGGCTACACCTTC,CASSYEQGGGYTF
TRBJ2-5,NA,TRBV7-9,NA,TGTGCCAGCAGCTCAGGGGAGCGCGAAGAGACCCAGTACTTC,CASSSGEREETQYF
TRBJ2-5,TRBD2,TRBV27,NA,TGTGCCAGCAGTCAGCAAGGGACTAGCGGGACCCAGTACTTC,CASSQQGTSGTQYF
TRBJ1-2,NA,TRBV5-4,NA,TGTGCCAGCAGCACTCTAGGCAGGGAGGATGGCTACACCTTC,CASSTLGREDGYTF
TRBJ2-3,NA,TRBV6-1,NA,TGTGCCAGCAGTGAAGCGGGACTTAGCACAGATACGCAGTATTTT,CASSEAGLSTDTQYF